This T cell receptor beta chain stems from a study of shared clonotypes between healthy human individuals. The study drew all its donors from Caucasian adults living in Nashville, Tennessee. Findings of the study overall: Sampling included only blood; tissue repertoires likely differ.

At the deep level, the assay was run. Clones were sequenced by immunoSEQ multiplex PCR, and TCRdb holds only the in-frame ones, with some missing. The sample holds millions of clones; more than 80% are singletons and the top ten take about 0.13%. Notes on this clone: Its specificity is unknown.

Germline trimming cut 4 bases from V and 5 bases from J; bases unmatched to any gene: 6. This CDR3 contains 14 residues. CDR1 SGDLS and CDR2 YYNGEE come from the germline V gene. Sequenced material: naive CD4+ T cells sorted from blood. Subset indicated: CD45RA+ positively selected. J is TRBJ2-7 and V is TRBV9, with TRBD1 identical over 10 bases. The TCR was taken from a man between 18 and 35 years old in good health. The CDR3 sequence: CASSRGQGPNEQYF. CDR3 coding DNA: TGTGCCAGCAGCCGGGGACAGGGGCCGAACGAGCAGTACTTC. Complete variable domain (other parts from reference TRBV9 and TRBJ2-7): DSGVTQTPKHLITATGQRVTLRCSPRSGDLSVYWYQQSLDQGLQFLIQYYNGEERAKGNILERFSAQQFPDLHSELNLSSLELGDSALYFCASSRGQGPNEQYFGPGTRLTVT.